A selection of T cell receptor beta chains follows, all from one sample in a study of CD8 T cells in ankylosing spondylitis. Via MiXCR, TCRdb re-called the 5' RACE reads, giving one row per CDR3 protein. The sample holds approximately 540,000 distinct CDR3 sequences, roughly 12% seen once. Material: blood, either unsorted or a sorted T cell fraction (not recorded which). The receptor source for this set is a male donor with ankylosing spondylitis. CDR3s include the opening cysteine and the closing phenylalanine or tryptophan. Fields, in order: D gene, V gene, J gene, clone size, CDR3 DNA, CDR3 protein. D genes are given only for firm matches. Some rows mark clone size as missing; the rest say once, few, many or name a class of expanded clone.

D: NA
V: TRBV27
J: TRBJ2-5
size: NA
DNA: TGTGCCAGCAGTCCAAGGAGGGGGGAGCAGACCCAGTACTTC
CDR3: CASSPRRGEQTQYF

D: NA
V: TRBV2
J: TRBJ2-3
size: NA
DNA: TGTGCCAGCAGTACTGATAGCACAGATACGCAGTATTTT
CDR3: CASSTDSTDTQYF

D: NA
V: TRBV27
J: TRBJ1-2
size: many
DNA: TGTGCCAGCAGTTCAAACAGGGAAGGCAGGGTGGGCACCTTC
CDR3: CASSSNREGRVGTF

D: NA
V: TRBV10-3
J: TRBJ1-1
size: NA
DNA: TGTGCCATCACCCAGACCCCGTCATCCACTGAAGCTTTCTTT
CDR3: CAITQTPSSTEAFF

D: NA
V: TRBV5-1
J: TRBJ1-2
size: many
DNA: TGCGCCAGCAGCCTGACCGGGGCTGAGAACTATGGCTACACCTTC
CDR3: CASSLTGAENYGYTF

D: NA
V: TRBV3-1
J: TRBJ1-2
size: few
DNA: TGTGCCAGCAGCCAAGATCTGTTCACCTATGGCTACACCTTC
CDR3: CASSQDLFTYGYTF

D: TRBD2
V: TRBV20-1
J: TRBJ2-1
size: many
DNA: TGCAGTGCTCCTCGAGGGGGACTAGCGATCTTTGAGCAGTTCTTC
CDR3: CSAPRGGLAIFEQFF

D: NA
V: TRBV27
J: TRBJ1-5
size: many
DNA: TGTGCCAGCAGTTTACGGGGTCAGCCCCAGCATTTT
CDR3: CASSLRGQPQHF

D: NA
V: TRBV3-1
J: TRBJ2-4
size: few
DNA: TGTGCCAGCAGCCAGTTCCCCGGACTAGCCAAAAACATTCAGTACTTC
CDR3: CASSQFPGLAKNIQYF

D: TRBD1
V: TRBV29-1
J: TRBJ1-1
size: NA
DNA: TGCAGCGTCCCGGGACAGGGAAACACTGAAGCTTTCTTT
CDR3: CSVPGQGNTEAFF

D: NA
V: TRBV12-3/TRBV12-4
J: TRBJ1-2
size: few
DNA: TGTGCCAGCAGGCTAACTAACTATGGCTACACCTTC
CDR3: CASRLTNYGYTF

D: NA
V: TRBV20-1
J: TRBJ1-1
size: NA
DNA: TGCAGTGCTTCCCGGGACTTGGGGCAGGATGAAGCTTTCTTT
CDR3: CSASRDLGQDEAFF